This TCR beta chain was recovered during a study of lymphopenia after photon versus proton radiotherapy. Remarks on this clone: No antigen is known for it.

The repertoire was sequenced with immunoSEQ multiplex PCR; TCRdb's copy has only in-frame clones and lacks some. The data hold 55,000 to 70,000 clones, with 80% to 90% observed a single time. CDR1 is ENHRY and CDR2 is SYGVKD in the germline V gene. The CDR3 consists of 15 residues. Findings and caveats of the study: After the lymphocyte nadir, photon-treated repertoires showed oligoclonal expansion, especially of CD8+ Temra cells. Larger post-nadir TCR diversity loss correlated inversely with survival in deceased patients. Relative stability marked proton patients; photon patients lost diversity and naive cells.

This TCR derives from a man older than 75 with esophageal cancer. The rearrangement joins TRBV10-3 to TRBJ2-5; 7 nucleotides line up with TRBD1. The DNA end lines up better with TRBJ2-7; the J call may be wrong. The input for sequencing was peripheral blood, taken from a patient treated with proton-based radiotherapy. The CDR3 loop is CAISESLQQGSEQYF. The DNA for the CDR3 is TGTGCCATCAGTGAGTCATTACAACAGGGGAGCGAGCAGTACTTC.